This TCR beta chain was profiled in a study of T cell responses to AZD1222 COVID-19 vaccine. The V gene end was trimmed by 1 base and the J gene end by 16 bases; junction bases not matched to a gene: 7. This CDR3 has 11 residues. Germline-derived CDR1 and CDR2 are DFQATT and SNEGSKA (reference sequence). Data came from immunoSEQ multiplex PCR; TCRdb stores just in-frame clones and leaves some out. The sample lists 95,000 to 100,000 clones; around 87% were seen once. Study-level points and caveats: Females made up more of the donors, who were largely white British, and clonal diversity may have come out too low. Unmutated variant regions are reportedly the target of nearly half of TCRs that are spike-specific.

About this clone itself: The antigen remains unidentified.

The origin of this receptor is an adult who received the AZD1222 COVID-19 vaccine. Sequencing was performed on peripheral blood, taken 28 days after the second AZD1222 dose. The gene calls are TRBV20-1 and TRBJ2-1; 7 nucleotides match TRBD2. The CDR3 loop reads CSARGWDYGFF. The CDR3 DNA follows: TGCAGTGCTAGAGGTTGGGACTACGGCTTCTTC.